This TCR beta chain derives from a study of cytomegalovirus exposure and HLA in healthy donors. Study details: The study placed less than 90% of its roughly 400 genotyped donors in the Caucasian-associated ancestry cluster.

The CDR3 consists of 14 residues. Per germline, CDR1 SNHLY and CDR2 FYNNEI. With 6 bases clipped from V and 2 bases from J, the junction kept 5 bases outside the gene matches. It was with 60 Vbeta and 13 Jbeta primers that the PCR ran. TCRdb keeps only in-frame clones here, not all; method: immunoSEQ multiplex PCR. The sample records 80,000 to 100,000 clones, 63% being singletons. The material sequenced was PBMCs. This receptor was identified in a woman aged 40 to 55 in good health and CMV-seropositive. The rearrangement links TRBV2 to TRBJ2-3; 7 bases map to TRBD1. The CDR3 bases are TGTGCCAGCAGGACCGGGACAGACACAGATACGCAGTATTTT. It specifies CASRTGTDTDTQYF.